The sequence of this T cell receptor (beta chain) was determined in a study of T cell repertoires in cytomegalovirus infection. TCRdb analysed the reads with MiXCR anew, one entry per CDR3 protein. The sample holds some 940,000 distinct CDR3 sequences, 30% to 40% seen once. Of note for this clonotype: Its antigen remains unknown.

The CDR3 loop spans 14 amino acids. J lost 4 bases, V lost 3 bases, and 1 base had no gene match. Germline CDR1 SGHDN, CDR2 FVKESK. V and J are TRBV14 and TRBJ1-4; TRBD1 aligns across 8 bases. This receptor was taken from a human donor in good health (CMV status not recorded). Some clones in this sample may be carry-over from other donors' samples. The sample in question was cultured CD8+ T cells from PBMCs, obtained from culture after CMV antigen stimulation. CDR3 sequence: CASSHRGLNEKLFF. CDR3 sequence (DNA): TGTGCCAGCAGCCACAGGGGGCTTAATGAAAAACTGTTTTTT.